A single sample gave rise to the 18 T cell receptor beta chains below, sequenced in a study of response to subunit inactivated influenza vaccine. Each CDR3 protein gets one entry after TCRdb re-called the RT-PCR reads with MiXCR. The table has around 600,000 distinct CDR3 sequences, approximately 11% seen once. These data also formed part of another study, on T cells expressing NK-cell markers. Per that study: With UMIs, 5'RACE template switching was used to make TCR beta cDNA.

Sequencing used PBMCs from blood, obtained on the day of vaccination. The source of these receptors is a man in his forties or fifties who received an inactivated influenza vaccine.

This clonotype was detected ten times or more. The V gene is TRBV5-1, the J gene TRBJ2-3, with 9 positions matching TRBD1. V lost 2 bases and J lost 4; bases outside the gene matches: 5. The CDR3 consists of 15 residues. Germline values: CDR1 SGHRS, CDR2 YFSETQ. CDR3 sequence (DNA): TGCGCCAGCAGCTTACAGGGGGCGTTGTCAGATACGCAGTATTTT. Encoded protein: CASSLQGALSDTQYF.

This rearrangement joins TRBV7-2 to TRBJ2-7; 9 nucleotides line up with TRBD1. Trimming at V came to 4 bases and at J to 4 bases, leaving 5 bases not matched to a gene. Germline V gene sequence: CDR1 SGHTA, CDR2 FQGNSA. This CDR3 has 14 amino acids. CDR3 amino acids: CASSYTGGFYEQYF. DNA for the CDR3: TGTGCCAGCAGCTATACAGGGGGCTTTTACGAGCAGTACTTC.

At least ten counts were recorded for this clonotype. This rearrangement joins TRBV12-3 or TRBV12-4 to TRBJ2-1; 10 bases fit TRBD2. CDR3 size: 14 residues. The junction had 10 bases not matched to a gene; V was cut back by 2 bases and J by 15 bases. CDR3 DNA sequence: TGTGCCAGCAGTTTAAGAAGCGGGGGGGAGATCGGGTTCTTC. It yields the protein CASSLRSGGEIGFF.

This clonotype was seen many times. The V call is TRBV28, the J call TRBJ2-2, with no clear D. The CDR3 runs 12 residues. Trimming took off 5 bases at V and 5 bases at J, with 6 bases between the two ends. The V gene's germline CDR1 is MDHEN and CDR2 SYDVKM. The CDR3 sequence: CASSTPTGELFF. DNA of the CDR3: TGTGCCAGCAGTACACCGACCGGGGAGCTGTTTTTT.

The rearrangement joins TRBV6-1 to TRBJ1-4, with D maybe TRBD1 (5 bases). V lost 4 bases to trimming and J lost 10 bases, with 22 bases between them. The CDR3 length is 16 residues. Germline CDR1 and CDR2: MNHNS and SASEGT. CDR3 sequence: CASSVLRGPGGAKLFF. The CDR3 nucleotides read TGTGCCAGCAGTGTGCTTCGGGGACCCGGCGGGGCAAAACTGTTTTTT.

J is TRBJ2-1 and V is TRBV25-1, with D maybe TRBD2 (6 bases). V was shortened by 3 bases and J by 7 bases, with 10 bases between the two germline ends. Germline lookup yields CDR1 MGHDK and CDR2 SYGVNS. The length of the CDR3 is 13 residues. CDR3 nucleotides: TGTGCCAGCAGTGAGGCGGGGACGAATGAGCAGTTCTTC. It is translated as CASSEAGTNEQFF.

CDR3 sequence reads: CASSQEPAGGPNEQYF. The CDR3 DNA reads TGTGCCAGCAGCCAAGAGCCAGCGGGGGGTCCAAACGAGCAGTACTTC. This sequence joins TRBV3-1 and TRBJ2-7; 9 positions match TRBD2. V dropped 0 bases and J dropped 5; count of bases not matched to a gene: 8. Looked up from germline, CDR1 is LGHDT and CDR2 is YNNKEL (reference sequence). This CDR3 region has 16 residues.

This clonotype was picked up many times. The V and J genes are TRBV27 and TRBJ2-1; D may be TRBD2 (7 bases). V was trimmed by 4 bases and J by 8 bases, leaving 15 bases between them. The V gene's germline CDR1 is MNHEY and CDR2 SMNVEV (reference sequence). The CDR3 is 14 residues long. This chain's CDR3 is CASSSGRGGDEQFF. In DNA, the CDR3 is TGTGCCAGCAGTTCCGGTAGGGGGGGCGATGAGCAGTTCTTC.

V gene TRBV18 combines with J gene TRBJ2-6; D is ambiguous. CDR3 size: 15 residues. With 2 bases removed from V and 2 bases from J, the gap between germline ends came to 7 bases. The germline V gene encodes CDR1 KGHSH and CDR2 LQKENI. CDR3 in DNA: TGTGCCAGCTCACCAAGGGTAGCTGGGGCCAACGTCCTGACTTTC. Residues: CASSPRVAGANVLTF.

The genes are TRBV27 and TRBJ2-3; 10 bases are shared with TRBD2. The CDR3 is 16 amino acids. CDR1 MNHEY and CDR2 SMNVEV come from the germline V gene (reference sequence). The J segment lost 2 bases and the V segment lost 2 bases, leaving 4 bases of the junction unmatched. The CDR3 DNA reads as TGTGCCAGCAGTTTACTAGCGGGGGCCTACACAGATACGCAGTATTTT. This gives the protein CASSLLAGAYTDTQYF.

This clonotype turned up a few times. This sequence joins TRBV2 and TRBJ1-2; no reliable D call. Germline CDR1 and CDR2: SNHLY and FYNNEI. The CDR3 is made up of 13 amino acids. Trimming took 8 bases from V and 2 from J, leaving 12 bases between them. The CDR3 is CASRPSGNYGYTF. The DNA of the CDR3 is TGTGCCAGCCGACCTTCAGGAAACTATGGCTACACCTTC.

The CDR3 sequence: CASSRNVGFGELFF. The CDR3 DNA reads as TGTGCCAGCAGCCGGAACGTGGGGTTTGGGGAGCTGTTTTTT. The genes are TRBV7-2 and TRBJ2-2, with D uncertain. This CDR3 has 14 amino acids. The germline gives CDR1 SGHTA, CDR2 FQGNSA. V was clipped by 5 bases and J by 8 bases, with 15 bases between them.

This chain uses TRBV12-3 or TRBV12-4 with TRBJ2-4, with a weak D call TRBD1 (5 bases). CDR3 size: 16 residues. Between the trimmed V and J ends, which lost 5 bases and 0 bases, there was a span of 14 bases. Here the CDR3 DNA reads TGTGCCAGCAGTCATAGACAGATCCTAGCCAAAAACATTCAGTACTTC. Amino acids: CASSHRQILAKNIQYF.

The V call is TRBV12-3 or TRBV12-4, the J call TRBJ2-3, with 9 bases identical to TRBD2. With 3 bases clipped from V and 2 bases from J, the junction kept 3 bases outside the gene matches. This CDR3 is built from 15 residues. In DNA, the CDR3 is TGTGCCAGCAGTTTCACTAGCGGGTACACAGATACGCAGTATTTT. It translates to CASSFTSGYTDTQYF.

This chain uses TRBV29-1 with TRBJ1-4; 7 bases are shared with TRBD1. V trimming: 4 bases; J trimming: 3 bases; junction bases outside the gene matches: 2. In germline, CDR1 is SQVTM, CDR2 ANQGSEA. CDR3 length equals 13 residues. The CDR3 loop reads CSVGQGANEKLFF. In DNA, the CDR3 is TGCAGCGTTGGACAGGGAGCTAATGAAAAACTGTTTTTT. Variable domain in full (rest from reference TRBV29-1 and TRBJ1-4): SAVISQKPSRDICQRGTSLTIQCQVDSQVTMMFWYRQQPGQSLTLIATANQGSEATYESGFVIDKFPISRPNLTFSTLTVSNMSPEDSSIYLCSVGQGANEKLFFGSGTQLSVL.

The CDR3 nucleotides read TGCGCCAGCAGTGAGTCGACTCCGGGGACTAGCAAGGCAGATACGCAGTATTTT. Translated: CASSESTPGTSKADTQYF. The J gene is TRBJ2-3, the V gene TRBV10-2; the match to TRBD2 covers 9 bases. Germline values: CDR1 WSHSY, CDR2 SAAADI. The CDR3 is made up of 18 amino acids. With V trimmed by 0 bases and J by 4 bases, 11 bases remained unmatched.

This clonotype was counted ten times or more. The rearrangement joins TRBV9 to TRBJ2-7; 10 bases line up with TRBD2. Germline V gene sequence: CDR1 SGDLS, CDR2 YYNGEE. CDR3 length: 15 amino acids. With 3 bases clipped from V and 3 bases from J, the junction kept 6 bases outside the gene matches. DNA of the CDR3: TGTGCCAGCAGCGAAACCGGGACTAGCGACTACGAGCAGTACTTC. Residues: CASSETGTSDYEQYF.

This clonotype occurred a few times. The chain joins TRBV29-1 to TRBJ2-7; D gene unclear. Germline V gene lookup returns CDR1 SQVTM and CDR2 ANQGSEA. This CDR3 contains 13 residues. The ends were cut back, 7 bases at V and 0 bases at J, with 13 bases in the middle. CDR3 sequence (DNA): TGCAGCGCCTTCACAGTTTACTCCTACGAGCAGTACTTC. Its protein product is CSAFTVYSYEQYF.